Each of the 20 T cell receptor beta chains below was sequenced from the same sample in a study of spatial heterogeneity in lung cancer. TCRdb called the 5' RACE reads again in MiXCR, with one record for every CDR3 protein. In the table there are over 25,000 distinct CDR3 sequences, approximately 6.5% of which are singletons. These receptors lack a known antigen. Study conclusions and caveats: It was found that expanded intratumoral alpha and beta TCR counts tracked tumor mutation counts.

Time point specified: sample taken at primary tumor resection. This specimen was lung tumor tissue, taken at surgery. The receptors were sampled from a male donor with early-stage non-small cell lung cancer.

This clonotype was detected a few times. The chain carries TRBV29-1 and TRBJ2-1; 13 positions agree with TRBD2. This CDR3 comprises 15 residues. Germline V gene lookup returns CDR1 SQVTM and CDR2 ANQGSEA. Trimming removed 4 bases from V and 7 bases from J; junction bases left unmatched: 7. CDR3: CSVVGLAGRTNEQFF. The CDR3 DNA reads TGCAGCGTTGTGGGACTAGCGGGGCGTACGAATGAGCAGTTCTTC.

The V call is TRBV9, the J call TRBJ2-3; D perhaps matches TRBD2 (5 bases). V was cut by 0 bases and J by 3 bases, with 17 bases left in between. Per the germline V gene, CDR1 is SGDLS and CDR2 is YYNGEE. There are 17 residues in the CDR3. The CDR3 sequence: CASSVEVGVIRTDTQYF. CDR3 coding DNA: TGTGCCAGCAGCGTAGAGGTCGGGGTAATCAGAACAGATACGCAGTATTTT.

In its sample, this clonotype was seen many times. V usage is TRBV6-5 and J usage is TRBJ2-2; maybe TRBD2 (6 bases). Trimming left V 6 bases short and J 5 bases short, with 10 bases between. The germline V gene has CDR1 MNHEY and CDR2 SVGAGI. The CDR3 loop spans 13 amino acids. CDR3 protein: CASSHGGTGELFF. The CDR3, as DNA: TGTGCCAGCAGCCATGGGGGGACCGGGGAGCTGTTTTTT.

This clonotype was observed at least ten times. The chain has TRBV7-2 and TRBJ2-7, with 8 bases that match TRBD1. The CDR3 contains 14 residues. V shed 6 bases, J shed 0 bases, and the junction held 4 bases outside the gene matches. Germline CDR1 reads SGHTA; CDR2 reads FQGNSA. In nucleotides, the CDR3 is TGTGCCAGCAGGACGGACAGGGACTCCTACGAGCAGTACTTC. It specifies CASRTDRDSYEQYF. The full variable domain, its missing parts supplied by reference TRBV7-2 and TRBJ2-7, is GAGVSQSPSNKVTEKGKDVELRCDPISGHTALYWYRQSLGQGLEFLIYFQGNSAPDKSGLPSDRFSAERTGGSVSTLTIQRTQQEDSAVYLCASRTDRDSYEQYFGPGTRLTVT.

This chain uses TRBV7-9 with TRBJ1-1; the match to TRBD1 covers 10 bases. The V gene's germline CDR1 is SEHNR and CDR2 FQNEAQ (reference sequence). The CDR3 spans 15 residues. The V gene end was trimmed by 3 bases and the J gene end by 3 bases; junction bases not matched to a gene: 4. The DNA for the CDR3 is TGTGCCAGCAGCTTCAGACAGGGGGCAGACACTGAAGCTTTCTTT. It is translated as CASSFRQGADTEAFF.

This clonotype was recorded at least ten times. V is TRBV12-3 or TRBV12-4 and J is TRBJ1-5; D gene unclear. The length of the CDR3 is 13 residues. Trimming removed 9 bases from V and 3 bases from J, with 12 bases in between. CDR3 nucleotides: TGTGCCAGTGGTGGGGATAACAATCAGCCCCAGCATTTT. Translated: CASGGDNNQPQHF.

This chain joins TRBV5-1 and TRBJ2-2; D may be TRBD1 (5 bases). Trimming shortened V by 3 bases and J by 4 bases, and 16 bases separated the two germline ends. Germline V CDR1 and CDR2: SGHRS, YFSETQ. The CDR3 totals 16 residues. The CDR3 region has the DNA TGCGCCAGCAGCTCGTCGGCAGGGCGGACCACCGGGGAGCTGTTTTTT. Its protein is CASSSSAGRTTGELFF.

This clonotype is classed as medium-sized (0.01 to 0.1%). J is TRBJ1-1 and V is TRBV2, with 8 nucleotides matching TRBD1. The V segment lost 7 bases and the J segment 0 bases; nucleotides outside the gene matches: 10. Germline V lookup: CDR1 SNHLY, CDR2 FYNNEI. The CDR3 is 16 residues long. CDR3 amino acids: CASTRRQGRMNTEAFF. CDR3 coding DNA: TGTGCCAGCACCAGAAGACAGGGGAGGATGAACACTGAAGCTTTCTTT.

This clonotype was found many times. This sequence joins TRBV7-2 and TRBJ2-5, with no clear D. Trimming stripped 7 bases from V and 3 bases from J, with 15 bases between. Per the germline V gene, CDR1 is SGHTA and CDR2 is FQGNSA. The length of the CDR3 is 14 residues. For the CDR3, the DNA is TGTGCCAGCACCCCCCTTGGGGATAAAGAGACCCAGTACTTC. Its protein is CASTPLGDKETQYF.

This clonotype was picked up many times. The chain links TRBV12-3 or TRBV12-4 to TRBJ1-2; 7 bases map to TRBD1. J lost 8 bases, V lost 6 bases, and 6 bases had no gene match. This CDR3 has 12 amino acids. This chain's CDR3 is CASSLNRGGYTF. The CDR3 bases are TGTGCCAGCAGCTTAAACAGGGGCGGCTACACCTTC.

This clonotype was counted many times. V gene TRBV7-2 combines with J gene TRBJ1-6; 7 bases line up with TRBD1. Germline V gives CDR1 SGHTA, CDR2 FQGNSA. V shed 2 bases and J 11 bases; nucleotides not matched to a gene: 6. The CDR3 totals 14 residues. Written as DNA, the CDR3 is TGTGCCAGCAGCTTAACCACTACAGGGGCACCCCTCCACTTT. Protein: CASSLTTTGAPLHF.

This clonotype has ten or more counts. The J gene is TRBJ2-5, the V gene TRBV6-4; unclear D gene. Trimming took 6 bases from V and 0 from J, leaving 14 bases between them. This CDR3 is 15 amino acids long. The germline V gene encodes CDR1 MRHNA and CDR2 SNTAGT. This CDR3 is CASRGGWGNQETQYF. CDR3 DNA: TGTGCCAGCAGAGGTGGATGGGGTAACCAAGAGACCCAGTACTTC.

This clonotype was detected only a few times. The CDR3 nucleotides are TGTGCCAGCAGCTTCGGGACAGGGAATAATTCACCCCTCCACTTT. This codes for CASSFGTGNNSPLHF. V usage is TRBV7-2 and J usage is TRBJ1-6, with 9 bases identical to TRBD1. J gave up 5 bases and V 3 bases, and 2 bases lay outside the gene matches. The CDR3 is made up of 15 amino acids. CDR1 SGHTA and CDR2 FQGNSA come from the germline V gene.

This clonotype was seen a handful of times. The rearrangement joins TRBV2 to TRBJ2-5; D remains unclear. The CDR3 totals 9 residues. Between the trimmed V and J ends, which lost 7 bases and 10 bases, there was a span of 7 bases. CDR1 SNHLY and CDR2 FYNNEI come from the germline V gene. The CDR3 loop is CASNGIQYF. DNA of the CDR3: TGTGCCAGCAATGGAATCCAGTACTTC.

This clonotype occurred a few times. The chain combines TRBV6-5 with TRBJ2-3; 8 bases fit TRBD2. V trimming: 7 bases; J trimming: 1 base; junction bases outside the gene matches: 7. The CDR3 covers 15 residues. Germline V CDR1 and CDR2: MNHEY, SVGAGI. This CDR3 is CASTEGRGGTDTQYF. In nucleotides, the CDR3 is TGTGCCAGCACCGAAGGGCGGGGGGGCACAGATACGCAGTATTTT.

There are a few counts of this clonotype. The V call is TRBV4-2, the J call TRBJ2-2; D may be TRBD1 or TRBD2 (5 bases each). Between the trimmed V and J ends, which lost 0 bases and 0 bases, there was a span of 11 bases. The CDR3 has 17 amino acids. CDR1 is LGHNA, CDR2 YNFKEQ, per germline. CDR3 nucleotide sequence: TGTGCCAGCAGCCAAGATCTGGGGGATACGAACACCGGGGAGCTGTTTTTT. Encoded protein: CASSQDLGDTNTGELFF.

This clonotype was seen more than once but under ten times. The gene calls are TRBV7-2 and TRBJ2-7; D tentatively reads TRBD1 or TRBD2 (5 bases each). The CDR3 is 14 residues long. Trimming removed 5 bases from V and 6 bases from J, with 17 bases in between. Per germline, CDR1 SGHTA and CDR2 FQGNSA. In DNA, the CDR3 is TGTGCCAGCAGCCCTTGGGGACCCGGCCCCGAGCAGTACTTC. Translated, it gives CASSPWGPGPEQYF.

The sample holds a few counts of this clonotype. The chain combines TRBV4-3 with TRBJ2-3; D is possibly TRBD2 (7 bases). Trimming shortened V by 0 bases and J by 2 bases, and 12 bases separated the two germline ends. CDR3 length: 16 amino acids. The germline V gene encodes CDR1 LGHNA and CDR2 YSLEER. DNA of the CDR3: TGCGCCAGCAGCCAAGATCTGGGGGGGCTCACAGATACGCAGTATTTT. It encodes CASSQDLGGLTDTQYF.

This rearrangement joins TRBV2 to TRBJ1-2; D gene unclear. Germline lookup yields CDR1 SNHLY and CDR2 FYNNEI. The germline V and J ends were trimmed by 8 bases and 7 bases, with 11 bases remaining between them. CDR3 size: 11 residues. The CDR3 nucleotides read TGTGCCAGCGGCGACTACTTTGGCTACACCTTC. It codes for CASGDYFGYTF.

This clonotype was counted ten times or more. This sequence joins TRBV7-2 and TRBJ2-7; D ambiguous. The ends were cut back, 4 bases at V and 7 bases at J, with 8 bases in the middle. In germline, CDR1 is SGHTA, CDR2 FQGNSA. The CDR3 runs to 11 residues. In nucleotides, the CDR3 is TGTGCCAGCAGCTCCTTCGGGGAGCAGTACTTC. Translating it yields CASSSFGEQYF.